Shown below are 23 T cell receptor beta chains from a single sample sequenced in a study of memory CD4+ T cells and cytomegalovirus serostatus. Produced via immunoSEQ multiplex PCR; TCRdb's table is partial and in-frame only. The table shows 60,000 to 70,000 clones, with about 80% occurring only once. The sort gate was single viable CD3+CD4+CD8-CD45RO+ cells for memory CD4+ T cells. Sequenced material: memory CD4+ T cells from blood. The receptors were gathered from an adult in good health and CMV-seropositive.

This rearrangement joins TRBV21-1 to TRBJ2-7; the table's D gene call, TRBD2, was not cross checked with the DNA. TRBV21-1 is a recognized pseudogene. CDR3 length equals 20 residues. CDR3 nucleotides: TGTGCCAGCAGCAAAGCGCTTTTGCTCTGTTGCGGAGTACCTCCCTACGAGCAGTACTTC. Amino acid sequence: CASSKALLLCCGVPPYEQYF.

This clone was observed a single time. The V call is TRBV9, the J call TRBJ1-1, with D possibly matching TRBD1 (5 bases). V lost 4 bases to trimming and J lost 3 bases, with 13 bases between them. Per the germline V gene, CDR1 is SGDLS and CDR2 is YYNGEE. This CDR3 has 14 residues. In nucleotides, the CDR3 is TGTGCCAGCAGCCGGCAGGGAGATCACACTGAAGCTTTCTTT. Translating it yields CASSRQGDHTEAFF.

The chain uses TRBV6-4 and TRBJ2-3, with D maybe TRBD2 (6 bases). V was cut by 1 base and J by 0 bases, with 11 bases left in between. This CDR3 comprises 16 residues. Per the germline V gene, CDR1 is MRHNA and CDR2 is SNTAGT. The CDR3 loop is CASSDWGGTSTDTQYF. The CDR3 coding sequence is TGTGCCAGCAGTGACTGGGGCGGGACCAGCACAGATACGCAGTATTTT.

CDR3 nucleotide sequence: TGTGCCAGCAGCTTAGCGCCTCGACCTAGCGGGAGGGCAGATACGCAGTATTTT. Residues: CASSLAPRPSGRADTQYF. The chain carries TRBV7-9 and TRBJ2-3; 12 bases match TRBD2. Trimming took 0 bases from V and 4 from J; bases not matched to a gene: 8. The CDR3 length is 18 residues. Germline V lookup: CDR1 SEHNR, CDR2 FQNEAQ (reference sequence).

The CDR3: CASSPQLAGTYEQYF. The CDR3 region has the DNA TGTGCCAGCAGCCCCCAACTAGCGGGAACCTACGAGCAGTACTTC. The V call is TRBV14, the J call TRBJ2-7; 10 bases agree with TRBD2. The CDR3 has 15 residues. V shed 4 bases and J 2 bases; nucleotides not matched to a gene: 5. Germline V gene sequence: CDR1 SGHDN, CDR2 FVKESK.

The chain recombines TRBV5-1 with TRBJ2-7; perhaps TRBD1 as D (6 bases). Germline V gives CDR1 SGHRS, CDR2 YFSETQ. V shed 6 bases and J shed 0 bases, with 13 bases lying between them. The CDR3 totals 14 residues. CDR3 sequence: CASTPLQGSYEQYF. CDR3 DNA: TGCGCCAGCACCCCTCTACAGGGCTCCTACGAGCAGTACTTC. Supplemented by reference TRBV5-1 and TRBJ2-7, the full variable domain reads KAGVTQTPRYLIKTRGQQVTLSCSPISGHRSVSWYQQTPGQGLQFLFEYFSETQRNKGNFPGRFSGRQFSNSRSEMNVSTLELGDSALYLCASTPLQGSYEQYFGPGTRLTVT.

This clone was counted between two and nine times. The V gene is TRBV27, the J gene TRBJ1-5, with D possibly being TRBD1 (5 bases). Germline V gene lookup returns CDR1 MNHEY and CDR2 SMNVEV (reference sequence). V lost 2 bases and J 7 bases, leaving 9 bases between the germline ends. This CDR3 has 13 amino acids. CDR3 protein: CASSLEWGQPQHF. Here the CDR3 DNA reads TGTGCCAGCAGTTTAGAATGGGGCCAGCCCCAGCATTTT.

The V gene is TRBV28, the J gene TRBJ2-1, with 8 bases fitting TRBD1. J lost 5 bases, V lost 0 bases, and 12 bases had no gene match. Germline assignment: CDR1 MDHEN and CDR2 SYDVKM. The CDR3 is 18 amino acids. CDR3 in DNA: TGTGCCAGCAGTTTATGGTCGGGCAGGACAGGGAGGAACAATGAGCAGTTCTTC. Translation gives CASSLWSGRTGRNNEQFF. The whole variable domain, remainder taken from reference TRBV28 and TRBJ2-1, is DVKVTQSSRYLVKRTGEKVFLECVQDMDHENMFWYRQDPGLGLRLIYFSYDVKMKEKGDIPEGYSVSREKKERFSLILESASTNQTSMYLCASSLWSGRTGRNNEQFFGPGTRLTVL.

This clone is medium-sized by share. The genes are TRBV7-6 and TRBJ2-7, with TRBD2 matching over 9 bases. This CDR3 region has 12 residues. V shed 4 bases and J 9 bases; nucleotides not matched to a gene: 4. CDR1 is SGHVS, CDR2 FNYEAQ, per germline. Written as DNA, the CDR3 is TGTGCCAGCAGCTCCGCGGGGGGGCGGCAGTACTTC. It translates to CASSSAGGRQYF.

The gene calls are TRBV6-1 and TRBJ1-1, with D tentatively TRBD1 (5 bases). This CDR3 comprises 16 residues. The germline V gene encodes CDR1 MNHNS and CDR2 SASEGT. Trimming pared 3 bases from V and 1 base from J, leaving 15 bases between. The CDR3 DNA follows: TGTGCCAGCAGTGATTCTTGGGGGTCTTGGAACACTGAAGCTTTCTTT. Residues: CASSDSWGSWNTEAFF.

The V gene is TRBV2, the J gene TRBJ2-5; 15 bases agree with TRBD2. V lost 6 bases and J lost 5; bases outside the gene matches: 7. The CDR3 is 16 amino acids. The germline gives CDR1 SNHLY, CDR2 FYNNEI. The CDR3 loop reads CASRPGLAGGGETQYF. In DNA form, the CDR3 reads TGTGCCAGCAGACCCGGACTAGCGGGAGGGGGGGAGACCCAGTACTTC.

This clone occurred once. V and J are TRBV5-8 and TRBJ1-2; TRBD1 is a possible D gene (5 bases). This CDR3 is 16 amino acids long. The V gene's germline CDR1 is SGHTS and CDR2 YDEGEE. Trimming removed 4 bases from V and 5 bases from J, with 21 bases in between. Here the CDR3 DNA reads TGTGCCAGCAGCAAAAGAGGGCGTGGGGCTTCATATGGCTACACCTTC. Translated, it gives CASSKRGRGASYGYTF. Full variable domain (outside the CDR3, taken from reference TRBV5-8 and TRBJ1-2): EAGVTQSPTHLIKTRGQQATLRCSPISGHTSVYWYQQALGLGLQFLLWYDEGEERNRGNFPPRFSGRQFPNYSSELNVNALELEDSALYLCASSKRGRGASYGYTFGSGTRLTVV.

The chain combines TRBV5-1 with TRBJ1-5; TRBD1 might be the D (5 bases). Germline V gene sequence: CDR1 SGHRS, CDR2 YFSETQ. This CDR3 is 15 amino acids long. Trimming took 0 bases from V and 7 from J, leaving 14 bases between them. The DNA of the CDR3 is TGCGCCAGCAGCTTGGGAGGGCAGGGTCAACAGCCCCAGCATTTT. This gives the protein CASSLGGQGQQPQHF.

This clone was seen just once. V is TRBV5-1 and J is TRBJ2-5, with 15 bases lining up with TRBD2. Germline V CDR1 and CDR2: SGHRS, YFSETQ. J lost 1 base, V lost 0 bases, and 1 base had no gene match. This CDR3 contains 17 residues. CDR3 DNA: TGCGCCAGCAGCTTGGGGGGACTAGCGGGGGGCCAAGAGACCCAGTACTTC. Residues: CASSLGGLAGGQETQYF.

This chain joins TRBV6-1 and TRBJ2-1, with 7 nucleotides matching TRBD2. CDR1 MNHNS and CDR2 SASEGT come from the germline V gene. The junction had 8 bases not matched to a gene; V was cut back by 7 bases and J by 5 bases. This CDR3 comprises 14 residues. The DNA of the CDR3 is TGTGCCAGCACGAAGGGGCTAGCGGACAATGAGCAGTTCTTC. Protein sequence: CASTKGLADNEQFF.

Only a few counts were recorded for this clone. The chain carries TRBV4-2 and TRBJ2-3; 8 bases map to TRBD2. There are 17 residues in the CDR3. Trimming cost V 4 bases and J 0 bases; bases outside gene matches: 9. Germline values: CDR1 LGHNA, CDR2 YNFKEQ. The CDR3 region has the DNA TGTGCCAGCAGCCGCTACGCGGGGGGCTCTAGCACAGATACGCAGTATTTT. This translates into CASSRYAGGSSTDTQYF.

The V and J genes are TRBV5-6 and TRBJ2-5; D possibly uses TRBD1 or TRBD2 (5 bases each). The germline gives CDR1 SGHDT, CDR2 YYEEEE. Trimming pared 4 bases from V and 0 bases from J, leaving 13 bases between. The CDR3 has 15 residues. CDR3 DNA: TGTGCCAGCAGCAACGAGGGGCTGTACCAAGAGACCCAGTACTTC. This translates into CASSNEGLYQETQYF. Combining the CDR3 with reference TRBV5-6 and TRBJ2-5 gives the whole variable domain DAGVTQSPTHLIKTRGQQVTLRCSPKSGHDTVSWYQQALGQGPQFIFQYYEEEERQRGNFPDRFSGHQFPNYSSELNVNALLLGDSALYLCASSNEGLYQETQYFGPGTRLLVL.

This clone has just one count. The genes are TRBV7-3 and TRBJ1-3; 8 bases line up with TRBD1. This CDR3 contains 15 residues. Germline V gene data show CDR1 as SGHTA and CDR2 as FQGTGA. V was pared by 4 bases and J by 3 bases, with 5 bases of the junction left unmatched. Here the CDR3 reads CASSSRTGFGNTIYF. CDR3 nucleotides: TGTGCCAGCAGCTCCCGGACAGGGTTTGGAAACACCATATATTTT. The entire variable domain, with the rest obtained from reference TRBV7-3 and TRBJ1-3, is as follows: GAGVSQTPSNKVTEKGKYVELRCDPISGHTALYWYRQSLGQGPEFLIYFQGTGAADDSGLPNDRFFAVRPEGSVSTLKIQRTERGDSAVYLCASSSRTGFGNTIYFGEGSWLTVV.

DNA for the CDR3: TGTGCCAGCAGCCGGACTGCGGAGGATCCCCAGTACTTC. Translating gives CASSRTAEDPQYF. The chain is built from TRBV2 and TRBJ2-5; perhaps TRBD2 as D (5 bases). The germline V gene has CDR1 SNHLY and CDR2 FYNNEI. The CDR3 covers 13 residues. Trimming took 6 bases from V and 9 from J, leaving 17 bases between them.

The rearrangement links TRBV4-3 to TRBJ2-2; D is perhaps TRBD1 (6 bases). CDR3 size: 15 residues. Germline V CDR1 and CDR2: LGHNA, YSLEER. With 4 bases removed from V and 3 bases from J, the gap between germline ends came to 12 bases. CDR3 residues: CASSPRTADTGELFF. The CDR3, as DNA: TGCGCCAGCAGCCCCCGGACAGCTGACACCGGGGAGCTGTTTTTT.

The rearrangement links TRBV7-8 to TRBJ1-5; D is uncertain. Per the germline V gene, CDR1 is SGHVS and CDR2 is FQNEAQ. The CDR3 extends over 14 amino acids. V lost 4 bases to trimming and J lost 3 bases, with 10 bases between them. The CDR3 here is CASSSDGFNQPQHF. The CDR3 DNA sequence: TGTGCCAGCAGCTCGGACGGATTCAATCAGCCCCAGCATTTT.

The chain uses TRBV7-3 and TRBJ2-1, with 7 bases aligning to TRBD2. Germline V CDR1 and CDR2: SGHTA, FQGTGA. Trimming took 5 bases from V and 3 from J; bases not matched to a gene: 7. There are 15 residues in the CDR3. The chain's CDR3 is CASSRGSSLYNEQFF. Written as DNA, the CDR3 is TGTGCCAGCAGCCGCGGGAGTTCCCTCTACAATGAGCAGTTCTTC.

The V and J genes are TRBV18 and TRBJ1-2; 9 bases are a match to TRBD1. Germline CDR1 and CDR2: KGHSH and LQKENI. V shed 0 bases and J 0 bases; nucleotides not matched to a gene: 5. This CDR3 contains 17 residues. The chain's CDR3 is CASSPPPGQGTNYGYTF. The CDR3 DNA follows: TGTGCCAGCTCACCACCCCCGGGACAGGGTACTAACTATGGCTACACCTTC.